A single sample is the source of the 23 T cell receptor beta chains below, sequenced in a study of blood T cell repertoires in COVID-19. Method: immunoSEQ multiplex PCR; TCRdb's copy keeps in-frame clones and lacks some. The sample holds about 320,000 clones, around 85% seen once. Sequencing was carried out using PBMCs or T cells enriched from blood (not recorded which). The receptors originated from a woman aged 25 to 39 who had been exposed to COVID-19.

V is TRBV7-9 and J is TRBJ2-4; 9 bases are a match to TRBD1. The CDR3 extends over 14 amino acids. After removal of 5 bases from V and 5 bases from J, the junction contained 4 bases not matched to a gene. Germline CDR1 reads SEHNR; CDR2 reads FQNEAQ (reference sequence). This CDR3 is CASSARQGENIQYF. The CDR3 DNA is TGTGCCAGCAGCGCCCGACAGGGGGAAAACATTCAGTACTTC.

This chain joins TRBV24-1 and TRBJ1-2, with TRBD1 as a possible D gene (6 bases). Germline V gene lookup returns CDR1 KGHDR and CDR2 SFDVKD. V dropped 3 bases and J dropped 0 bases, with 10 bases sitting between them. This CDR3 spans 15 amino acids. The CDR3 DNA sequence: TGTGCCACCAGTGATCGGGACAATCCTAACTATGGCTACACCTTC. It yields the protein CATSDRDNPNYGYTF.

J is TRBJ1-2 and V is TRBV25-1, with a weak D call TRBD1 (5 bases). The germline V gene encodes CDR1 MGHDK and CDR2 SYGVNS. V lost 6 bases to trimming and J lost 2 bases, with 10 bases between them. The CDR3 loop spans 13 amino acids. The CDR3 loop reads CASRGTGNYGYTF. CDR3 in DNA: TGTGCCAGCAGGGGAACAGGAAACTATGGCTACACCTTC.

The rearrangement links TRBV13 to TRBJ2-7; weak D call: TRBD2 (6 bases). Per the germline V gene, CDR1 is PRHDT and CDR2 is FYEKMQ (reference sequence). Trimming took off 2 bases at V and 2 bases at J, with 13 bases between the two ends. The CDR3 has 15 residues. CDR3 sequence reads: CASSLMGTGAYEQYF. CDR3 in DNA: TGTGCCAGCAGCTTAATGGGGACTGGAGCCTACGAGCAGTACTTC. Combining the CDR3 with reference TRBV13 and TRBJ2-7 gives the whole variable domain AAGVIQSPRHLIKEKRETATLKCYPIPRHDTVYWYQQGPGQDPQFLISFYEKMQSDKGSIPDRFSAQQFSDYHSELNMSSLELGDSALYFCASSLMGTGAYEQYFGPGTRLTVT.

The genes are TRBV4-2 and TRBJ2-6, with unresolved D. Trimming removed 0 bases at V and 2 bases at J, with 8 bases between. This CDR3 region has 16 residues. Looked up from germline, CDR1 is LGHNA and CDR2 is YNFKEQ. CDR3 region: CASSQDYRTGANVLTF. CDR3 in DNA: TGTGCCAGCAGCCAAGATTACAGAACTGGGGCCAACGTCCTGACTTTC.

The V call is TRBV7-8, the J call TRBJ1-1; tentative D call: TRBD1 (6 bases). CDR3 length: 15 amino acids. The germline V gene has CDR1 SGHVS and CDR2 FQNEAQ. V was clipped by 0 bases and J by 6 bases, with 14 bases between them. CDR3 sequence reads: CASSLASGGVSEAFF. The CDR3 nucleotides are TGTGCCAGCAGCTTAGCGTCGGGGGGCGTCTCTGAAGCTTTCTTT.

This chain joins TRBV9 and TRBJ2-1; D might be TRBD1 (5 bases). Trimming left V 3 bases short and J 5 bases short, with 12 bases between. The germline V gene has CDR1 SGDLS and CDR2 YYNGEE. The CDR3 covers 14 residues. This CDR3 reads CASSAGLEDNEQFF. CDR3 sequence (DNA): TGTGCCAGCAGCGCAGGGTTGGAAGACAATGAGCAGTTCTTC.

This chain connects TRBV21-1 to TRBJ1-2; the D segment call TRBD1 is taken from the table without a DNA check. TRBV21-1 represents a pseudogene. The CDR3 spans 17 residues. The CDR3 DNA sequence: TGTGCCAGCAGCAAAAAGGGCACAGGGAGACGCAACTATGGCTACACCTTC. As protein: CASSKKGTGRRNYGYTF.

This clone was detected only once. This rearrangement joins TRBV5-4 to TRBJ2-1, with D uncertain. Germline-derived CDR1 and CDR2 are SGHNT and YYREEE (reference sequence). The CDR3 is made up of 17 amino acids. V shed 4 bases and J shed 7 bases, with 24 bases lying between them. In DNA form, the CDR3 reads TGTGCCAGCAGCCATGTTGACTCCCTATTATTTAGGAATGAGCAGTTCTTC. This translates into CASSHVDSLLFRNEQFF.

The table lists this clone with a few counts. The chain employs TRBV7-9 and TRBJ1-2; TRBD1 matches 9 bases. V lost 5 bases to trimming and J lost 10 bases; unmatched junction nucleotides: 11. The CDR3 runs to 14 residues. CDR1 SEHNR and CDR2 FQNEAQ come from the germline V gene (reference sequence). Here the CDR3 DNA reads TGTGCCAGCAGCATCCGGGACAGGGATTTTGTCTACACCTTC. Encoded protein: CASSIRDRDFVYTF.

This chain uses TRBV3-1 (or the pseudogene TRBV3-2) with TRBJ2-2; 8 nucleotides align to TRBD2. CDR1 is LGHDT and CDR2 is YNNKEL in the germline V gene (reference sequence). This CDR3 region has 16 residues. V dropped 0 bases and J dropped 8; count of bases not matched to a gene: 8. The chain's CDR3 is CASSQDASGRSGELFF. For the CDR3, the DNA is TGTGCCAGCAGCCAAGATGCGAGCGGGAGATCGGGGGAGCTGTTTTTT.

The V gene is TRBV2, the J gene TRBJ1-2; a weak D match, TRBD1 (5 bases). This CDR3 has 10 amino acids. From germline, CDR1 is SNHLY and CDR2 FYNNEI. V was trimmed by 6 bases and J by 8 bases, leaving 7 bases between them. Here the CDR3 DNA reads TGTGCCAGCAGGAACAGGGGCTACACCTTC. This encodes CASRNRGYTF.

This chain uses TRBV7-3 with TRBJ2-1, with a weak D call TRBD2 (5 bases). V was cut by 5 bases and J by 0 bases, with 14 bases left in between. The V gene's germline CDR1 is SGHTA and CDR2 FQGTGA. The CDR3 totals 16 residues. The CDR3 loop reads CASSPEAGRSYNEQFF. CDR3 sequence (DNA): TGTGCCAGCAGCCCCGAGGCGGGTCGCTCCTACAATGAGCAGTTCTTC. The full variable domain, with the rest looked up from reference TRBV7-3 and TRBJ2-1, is GAGVSQTPSNKVTEKGKYVELRCDPISGHTALYWYRQSLGQGPEFLIYFQGTGAADDSGLPNDRFFAVRPEGSVSTLKIQRTERGDSAVYLCASSPEAGRSYNEQFFGPGTRLTVL.

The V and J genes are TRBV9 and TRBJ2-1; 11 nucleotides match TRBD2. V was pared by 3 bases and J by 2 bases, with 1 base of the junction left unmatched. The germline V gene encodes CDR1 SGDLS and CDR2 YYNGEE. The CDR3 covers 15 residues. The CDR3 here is CASSETSGTYNEQFF. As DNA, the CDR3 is TGTGCCAGCAGCGAGACTAGCGGGACCTACAATGAGCAGTTCTTC.

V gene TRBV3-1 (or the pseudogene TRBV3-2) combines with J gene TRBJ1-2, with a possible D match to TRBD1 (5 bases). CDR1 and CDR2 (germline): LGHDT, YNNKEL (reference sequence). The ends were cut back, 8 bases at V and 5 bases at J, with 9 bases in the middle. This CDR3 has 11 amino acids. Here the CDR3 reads CASSNRYGYTF. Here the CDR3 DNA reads TGTGCCAGCTCGAACAGGTATGGCTACACCTTC.

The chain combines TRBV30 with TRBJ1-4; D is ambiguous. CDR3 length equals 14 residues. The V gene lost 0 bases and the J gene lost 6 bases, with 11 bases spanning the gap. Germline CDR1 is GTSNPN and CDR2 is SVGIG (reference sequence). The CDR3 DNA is TGTGCCTGGAGTGTAGCAGCGGGCCATGAAAAACTGTTTTTT. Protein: CAWSVAAGHEKLFF.

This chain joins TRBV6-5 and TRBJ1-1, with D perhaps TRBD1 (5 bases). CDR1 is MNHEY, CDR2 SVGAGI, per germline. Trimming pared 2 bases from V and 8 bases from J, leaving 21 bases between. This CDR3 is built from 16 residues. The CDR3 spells CASSYGGSGGGKEAFF. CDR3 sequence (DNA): TGTGCCAGCAGTTACGGGGGGTCAGGAGGAGGCAAAGAAGCTTTCTTT.

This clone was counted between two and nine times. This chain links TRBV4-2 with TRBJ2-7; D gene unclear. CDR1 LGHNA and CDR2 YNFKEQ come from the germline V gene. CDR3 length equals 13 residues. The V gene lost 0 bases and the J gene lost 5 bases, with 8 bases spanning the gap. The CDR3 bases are TGTGCCAGCAGCCAAGATAGACGGGACGAGCAGTACTTC. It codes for CASSQDRRDEQYF.

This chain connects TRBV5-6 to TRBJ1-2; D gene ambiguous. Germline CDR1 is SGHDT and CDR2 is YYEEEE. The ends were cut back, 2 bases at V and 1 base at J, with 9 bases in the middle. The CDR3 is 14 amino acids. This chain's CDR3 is CASSLGDINYGYTF. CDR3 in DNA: TGTGCCAGCAGCTTAGGAGATATTAACTATGGCTACACCTTC.

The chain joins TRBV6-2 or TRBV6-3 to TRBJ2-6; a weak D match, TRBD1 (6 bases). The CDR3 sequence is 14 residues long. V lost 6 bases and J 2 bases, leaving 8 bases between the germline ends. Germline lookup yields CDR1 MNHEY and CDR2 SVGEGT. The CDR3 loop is CASSNRAGANVLTF. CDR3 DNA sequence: TGTGCCAGCAGCAACAGGGCTGGGGCCAACGTCCTGACTTTC.

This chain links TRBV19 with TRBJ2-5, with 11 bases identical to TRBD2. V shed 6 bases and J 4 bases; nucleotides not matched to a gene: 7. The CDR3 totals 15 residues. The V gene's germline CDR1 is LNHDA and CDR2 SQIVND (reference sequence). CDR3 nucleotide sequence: TGTGCCAGTAGGGGTAGCGGGGGGGCCCGAGAGACCCAGTACTTC. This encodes CASRGSGGARETQYF.

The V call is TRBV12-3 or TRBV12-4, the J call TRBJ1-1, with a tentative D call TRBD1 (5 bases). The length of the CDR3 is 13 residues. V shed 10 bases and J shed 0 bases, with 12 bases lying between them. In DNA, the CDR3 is TGTGCCACAAACCAGGGCGTGAACACTGAAGCTTTCTTT. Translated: CATNQGVNTEAFF.

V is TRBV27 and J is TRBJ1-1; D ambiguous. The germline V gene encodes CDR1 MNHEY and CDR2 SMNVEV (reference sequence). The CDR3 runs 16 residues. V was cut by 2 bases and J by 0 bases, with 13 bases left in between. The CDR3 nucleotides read TGTGCCAGCAGTTTAATCGGGGATCCCCTGAACACTGAAGCTTTCTTT. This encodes CASSLIGDPLNTEAFF.